This TCR beta chain was obtained from a study of blood T cell repertoires in COVID-19. Clones were sequenced by immunoSEQ multiplex PCR, and TCRdb holds only the in-frame ones, with some missing. The sample lists roughly 170,000 clones; around 87% were seen once. V lost 5 bases and J 6 bases, leaving 14 bases between the germline ends. The V gene's germline CDR1 is LNHDA and CDR2 SQIVND (reference sequence). This CDR3 is 14 amino acids long. The sequence was collected from a man aged 40-49 years with active or convalescent COVID-19. The sample comprised peripheral blood. The chain has TRBV19 and TRBJ2-1; D remains unclear. The CDR3 spells CASSGRQMSNEQFF. The CDR3 bases are TGTGCCAGTAGTGGGCGACAAATGTCCAATGAGCAGTTCTTC.